The clone carrying this T cell receptor (beta chain) was observed once. Antigen unknown. The sample is drawn from a study of shared clonotypes between healthy human individuals. Broader study findings: Estimated richness was generally greater in naive than memory subsets. Read depth was anticipated to influence clonotype sharing among donors. It was the few donors that limited the genetic and exposure-history diversity represented.

The assay ran at deep level. Clones were sequenced by immunoSEQ multiplex PCR, and TCRdb holds only the in-frame ones, with some missing. The sample includes over a million clones, 95% to 97% of them seen just once. Germline V gene data show CDR1 as SGHAT and CDR2 as FQNNGV. The CDR3 contains 14 residues. V lost 5 bases to trimming and J lost 4 bases, with 13 bases between them. The origin of this receptor is a man aged 25 to 45 in good health. V gene TRBV11-2 combines with J gene TRBJ2-3, with D hard to call. The sequenced sample was naive CD4+ T cells sorted from blood. Subset of the sample: CD45RA+ positively selected. The CDR3 DNA sequence: TGTGCCAGCAGCCTTCTCGATCTCCCAGATACGCAGTATTTT. Translated, it gives CASSLLDLPDTQYF.